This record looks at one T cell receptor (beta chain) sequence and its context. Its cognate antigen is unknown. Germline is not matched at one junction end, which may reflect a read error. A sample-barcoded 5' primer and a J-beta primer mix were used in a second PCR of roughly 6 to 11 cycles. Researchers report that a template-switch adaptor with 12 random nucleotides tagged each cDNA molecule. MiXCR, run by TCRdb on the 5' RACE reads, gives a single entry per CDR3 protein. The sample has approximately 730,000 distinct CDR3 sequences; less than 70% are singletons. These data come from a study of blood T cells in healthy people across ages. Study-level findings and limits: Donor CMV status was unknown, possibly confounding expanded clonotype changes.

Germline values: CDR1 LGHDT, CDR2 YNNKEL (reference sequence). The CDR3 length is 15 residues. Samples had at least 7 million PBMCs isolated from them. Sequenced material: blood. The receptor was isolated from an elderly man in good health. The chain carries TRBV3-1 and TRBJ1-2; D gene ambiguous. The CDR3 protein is CASSQAGATNYGYIF. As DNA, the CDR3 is TGTGCCAGCAGCCAAGCAGGAGCTACGAACTATGGCTACATCTTC.